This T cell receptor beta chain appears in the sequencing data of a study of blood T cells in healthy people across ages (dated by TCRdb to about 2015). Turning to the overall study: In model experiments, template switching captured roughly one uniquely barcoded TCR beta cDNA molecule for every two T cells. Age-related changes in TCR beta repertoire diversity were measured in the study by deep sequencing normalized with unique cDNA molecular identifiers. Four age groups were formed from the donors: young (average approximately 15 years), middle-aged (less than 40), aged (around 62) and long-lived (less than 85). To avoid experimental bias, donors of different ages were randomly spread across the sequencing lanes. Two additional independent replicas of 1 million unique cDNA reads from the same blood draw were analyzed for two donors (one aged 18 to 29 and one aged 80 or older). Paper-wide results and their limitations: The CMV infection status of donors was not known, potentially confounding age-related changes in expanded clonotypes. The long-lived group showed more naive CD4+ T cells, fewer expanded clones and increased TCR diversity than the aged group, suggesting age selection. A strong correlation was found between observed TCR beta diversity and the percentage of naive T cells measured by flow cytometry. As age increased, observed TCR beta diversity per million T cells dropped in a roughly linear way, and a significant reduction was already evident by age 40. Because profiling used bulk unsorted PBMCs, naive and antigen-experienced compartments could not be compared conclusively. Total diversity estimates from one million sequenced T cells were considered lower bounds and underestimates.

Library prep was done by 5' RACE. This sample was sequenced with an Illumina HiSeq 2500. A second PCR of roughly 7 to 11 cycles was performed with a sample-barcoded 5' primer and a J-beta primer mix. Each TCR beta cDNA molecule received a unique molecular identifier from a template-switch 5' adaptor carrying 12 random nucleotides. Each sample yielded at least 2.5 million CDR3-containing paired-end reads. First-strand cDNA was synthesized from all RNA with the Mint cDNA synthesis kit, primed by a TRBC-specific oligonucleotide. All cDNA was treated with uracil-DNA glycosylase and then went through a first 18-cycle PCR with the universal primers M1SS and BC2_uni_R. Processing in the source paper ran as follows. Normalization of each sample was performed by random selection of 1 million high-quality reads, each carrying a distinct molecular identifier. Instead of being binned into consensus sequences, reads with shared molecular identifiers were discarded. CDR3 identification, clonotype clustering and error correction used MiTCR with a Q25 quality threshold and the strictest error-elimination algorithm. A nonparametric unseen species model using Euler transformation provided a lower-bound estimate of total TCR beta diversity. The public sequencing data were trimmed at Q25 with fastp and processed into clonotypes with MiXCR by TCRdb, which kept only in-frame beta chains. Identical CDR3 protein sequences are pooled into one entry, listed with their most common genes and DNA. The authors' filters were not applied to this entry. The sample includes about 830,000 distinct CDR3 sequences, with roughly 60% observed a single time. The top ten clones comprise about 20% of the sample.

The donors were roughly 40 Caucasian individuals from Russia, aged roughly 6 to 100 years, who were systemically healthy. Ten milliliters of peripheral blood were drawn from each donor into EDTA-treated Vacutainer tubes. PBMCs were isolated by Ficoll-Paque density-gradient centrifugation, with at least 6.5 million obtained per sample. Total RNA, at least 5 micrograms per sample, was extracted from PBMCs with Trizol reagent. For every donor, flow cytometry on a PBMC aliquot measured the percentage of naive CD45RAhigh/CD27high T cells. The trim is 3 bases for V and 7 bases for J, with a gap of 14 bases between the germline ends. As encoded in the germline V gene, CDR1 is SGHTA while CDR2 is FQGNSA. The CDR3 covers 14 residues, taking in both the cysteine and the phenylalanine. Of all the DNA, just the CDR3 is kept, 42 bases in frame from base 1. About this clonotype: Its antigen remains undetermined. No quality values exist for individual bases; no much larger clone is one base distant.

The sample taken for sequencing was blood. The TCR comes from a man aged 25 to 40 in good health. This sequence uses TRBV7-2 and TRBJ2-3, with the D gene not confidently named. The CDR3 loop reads CASSLRDAQNTQYF. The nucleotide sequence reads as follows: TGTGCCAGCAGCTTGAGAGATGCACAAAATACGCAGTATTTT.